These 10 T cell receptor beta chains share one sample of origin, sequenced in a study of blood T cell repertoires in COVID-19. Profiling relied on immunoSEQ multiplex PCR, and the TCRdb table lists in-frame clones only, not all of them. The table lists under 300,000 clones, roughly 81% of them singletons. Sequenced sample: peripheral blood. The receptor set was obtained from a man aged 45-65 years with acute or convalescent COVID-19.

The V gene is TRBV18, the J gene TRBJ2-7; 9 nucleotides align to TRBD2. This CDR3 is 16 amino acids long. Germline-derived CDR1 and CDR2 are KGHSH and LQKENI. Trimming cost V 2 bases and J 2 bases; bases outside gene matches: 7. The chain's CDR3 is CASSPTGLAGPYEQYF. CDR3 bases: TGTGCCAGCTCACCAACCGGGCTAGCGGGACCCTACGAGCAGTACTTC.

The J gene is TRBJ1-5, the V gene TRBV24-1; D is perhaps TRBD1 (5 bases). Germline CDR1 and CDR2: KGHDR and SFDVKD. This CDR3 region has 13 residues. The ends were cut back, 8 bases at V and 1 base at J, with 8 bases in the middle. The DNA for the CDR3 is TGTGCCACCAATCGGGGGAGCAATCAGCCCCAGCATTTT. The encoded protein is CATNRGSNQPQHF.

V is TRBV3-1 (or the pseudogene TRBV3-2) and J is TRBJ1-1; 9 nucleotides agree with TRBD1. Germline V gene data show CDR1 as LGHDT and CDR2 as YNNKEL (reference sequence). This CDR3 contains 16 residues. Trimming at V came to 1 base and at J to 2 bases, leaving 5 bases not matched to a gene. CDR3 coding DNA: TGTGCCAGCAGCCAAGCCTGGGACAGGGCTAACACTGAAGCTTTCTTT. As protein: CASSQAWDRANTEAFF.

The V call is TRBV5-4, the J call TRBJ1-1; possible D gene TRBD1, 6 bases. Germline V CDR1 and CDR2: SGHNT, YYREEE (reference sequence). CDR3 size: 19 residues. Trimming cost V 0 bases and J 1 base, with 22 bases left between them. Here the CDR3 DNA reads TGTGCCAGCAGCTTGGAGTGGGTGATGGGGGCCGGGGAGAACACTGAAGCTTTCTTT. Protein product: CASSLEWVMGAGENTEAFF.

Here the CDR3 DNA reads TGTGCCAGCAGACAGGGAGTAGCCAAAAACATTCAGTACTTC. This gives the protein CASRQGVAKNIQYF. V and J are TRBV6-5 and TRBJ2-4; tentatively, D is TRBD1 (6 bases). V was trimmed by 6 bases and J by 0 bases, leaving 9 bases between them. CDR1 and CDR2 from the germline V gene are MNHEY and SVGAGI. The CDR3 consists of 14 residues.

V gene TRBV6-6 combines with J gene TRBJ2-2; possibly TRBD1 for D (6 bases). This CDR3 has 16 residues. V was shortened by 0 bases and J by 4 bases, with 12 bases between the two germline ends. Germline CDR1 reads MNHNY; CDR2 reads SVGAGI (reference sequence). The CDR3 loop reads CASSYSTRGGTGELFF. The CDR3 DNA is TGTGCCAGCAGTTACTCGACGAGAGGGGGCACCGGGGAGCTGTTTTTT.

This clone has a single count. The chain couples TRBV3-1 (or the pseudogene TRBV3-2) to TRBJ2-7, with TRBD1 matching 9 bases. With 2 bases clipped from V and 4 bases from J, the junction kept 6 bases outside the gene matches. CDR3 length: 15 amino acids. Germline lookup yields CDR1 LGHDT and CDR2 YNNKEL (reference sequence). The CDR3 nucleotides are TGTGCCAGCAGCCAATTTCCGGGACAGGGATACGAGCAGTACTTC. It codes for CASSQFPGQGYEQYF.

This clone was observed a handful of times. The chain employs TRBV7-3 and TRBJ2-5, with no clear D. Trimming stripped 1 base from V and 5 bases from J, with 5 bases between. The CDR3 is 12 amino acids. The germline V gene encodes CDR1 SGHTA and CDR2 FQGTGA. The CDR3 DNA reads TGTGCCAGCAGCTTAATCGGGGAGACCCAGTACTTC. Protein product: CASSLIGETQYF.

CDR3 in DNA: TGCGCCAGCAGCCCATCGACAGGGCTTACGAACACTGAAGCTTTCTTT. Its translation: CASSPSTGLTNTEAFF. This sequence joins TRBV5-1 and TRBJ1-1; 7 bases agree with TRBD1. The trim removed 4 bases at V and 1 base at J, leaving 10 bases unmatched. Germline V gene lookup returns CDR1 SGHRS and CDR2 YFSETQ. CDR3 size: 16 residues.

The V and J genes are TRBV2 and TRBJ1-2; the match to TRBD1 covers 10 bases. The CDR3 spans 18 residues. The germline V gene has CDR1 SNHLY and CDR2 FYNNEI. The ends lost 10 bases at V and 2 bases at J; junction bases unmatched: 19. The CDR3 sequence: CAKERGTGDLKTNYGYTF. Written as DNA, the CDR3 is TGTGCCAAAGAGAGAGGGACAGGGGACCTAAAAACCAACTATGGCTACACCTTC.